This TCR beta chain originates from a study of human T cells and chemical hapten exposure. About the study: Patch testing placed 0.01% DPC on the upper back, with readings at 6 days.

This clonotype was seen at least ten times. MiXCR, run by TCRdb on the RACE reads, gives a single entry per CDR3 protein. This table has roughly 50,000 distinct CDR3 sequences, more than 9.5% appearing once. This CDR3 contains 11 residues. V was shortened by 3 bases and J by 10 bases, with 4 bases between the two germline ends. The sample's time point: patch test 3, about 24 weeks after DPC sensitization. Treatment here: therapeutic diphenylcyclopropenone sensitization with weekly scalp DPC. Unfractionated whole blood yielded total RNA. The chain uses TRBV12-3 or TRBV12-4 and TRBJ1-6; the D is unclear. The receptor was derived from a woman aged 40 to 49 with alopecia areata. Some clones in this sample may be carry-over from other donors' samples. Sequenced here: whole blood, sampled in connection with sensitization to the hapten diphenylcyclopropenone (DPC). The DNA for the CDR3 is TGTGCCAGCAGTTTCGGGTCACCCCTCCACTTT. Protein: CASSFGSPLHF.